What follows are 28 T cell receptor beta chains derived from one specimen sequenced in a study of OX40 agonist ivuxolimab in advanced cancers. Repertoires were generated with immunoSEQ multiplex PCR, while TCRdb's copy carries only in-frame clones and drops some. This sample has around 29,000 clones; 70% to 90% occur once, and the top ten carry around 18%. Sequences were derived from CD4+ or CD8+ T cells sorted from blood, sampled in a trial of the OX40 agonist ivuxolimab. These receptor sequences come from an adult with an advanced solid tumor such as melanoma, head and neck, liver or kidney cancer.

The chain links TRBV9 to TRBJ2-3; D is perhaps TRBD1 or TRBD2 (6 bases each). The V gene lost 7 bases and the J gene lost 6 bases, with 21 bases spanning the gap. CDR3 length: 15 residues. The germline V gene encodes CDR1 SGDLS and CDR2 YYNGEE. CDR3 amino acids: CASSRGTPRTDTQYF. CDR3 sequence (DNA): TGTGCCAGCTCAAGGGGGACTCCCCGAACCGATACGCAGTATTTT.

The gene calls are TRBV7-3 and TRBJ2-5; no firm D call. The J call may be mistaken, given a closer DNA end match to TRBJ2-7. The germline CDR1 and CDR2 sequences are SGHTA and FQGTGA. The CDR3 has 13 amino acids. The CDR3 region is CASSLHGSYEQYF. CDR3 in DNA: TGTGCCAGCAGCTTACACGGGTCCTACGAGCAGTACTTC.

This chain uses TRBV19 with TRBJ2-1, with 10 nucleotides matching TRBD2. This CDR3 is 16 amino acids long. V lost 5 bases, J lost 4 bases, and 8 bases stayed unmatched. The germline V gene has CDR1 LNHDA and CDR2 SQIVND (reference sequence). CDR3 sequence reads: CASSASSGGAYNEQFF. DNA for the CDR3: TGTGCCAGTAGTGCGTCTAGCGGGGGAGCATACAATGAGCAGTTCTTC.

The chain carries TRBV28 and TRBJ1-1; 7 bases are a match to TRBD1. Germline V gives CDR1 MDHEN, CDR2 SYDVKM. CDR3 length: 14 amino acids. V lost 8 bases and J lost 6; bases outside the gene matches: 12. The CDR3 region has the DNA TGTGCCAGCGAGTCGGCGGAGGGGGCCCCTGAAGCTTTCTTT. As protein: CASESAEGAPEAFF.

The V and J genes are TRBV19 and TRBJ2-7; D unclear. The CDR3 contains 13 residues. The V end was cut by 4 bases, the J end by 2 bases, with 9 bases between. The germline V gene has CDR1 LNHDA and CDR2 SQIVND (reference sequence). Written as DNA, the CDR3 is TGTGCCAGTAGTAAATCCCCTACCTACGAGCAGTACTTC. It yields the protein CASSKSPTYEQYF.

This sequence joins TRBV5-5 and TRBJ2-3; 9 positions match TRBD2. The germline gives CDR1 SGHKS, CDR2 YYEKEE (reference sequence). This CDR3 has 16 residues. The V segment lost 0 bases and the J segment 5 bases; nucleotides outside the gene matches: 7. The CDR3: CASSLGEREVVDTQYF. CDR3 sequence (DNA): TGTGCCAGCAGCTTGGGGGAGCGGGAGGTGGTAGATACGCAGTATTTT.

This CDR3 reads CASRFIAPRTGELFF. CDR3 nucleotide sequence: TGTGCCAGCAGGTTCATCGCCCCTAGGACCGGGGAGCTGTTTTTT. The chain combines TRBV28 with TRBJ2-2; D gene ambiguous. The CDR3 sequence is 15 residues long. Deletions cut 6 bases from V and 5 bases from J, with 16 bases between. Germline V gives CDR1 MDHEN, CDR2 SYDVKM.

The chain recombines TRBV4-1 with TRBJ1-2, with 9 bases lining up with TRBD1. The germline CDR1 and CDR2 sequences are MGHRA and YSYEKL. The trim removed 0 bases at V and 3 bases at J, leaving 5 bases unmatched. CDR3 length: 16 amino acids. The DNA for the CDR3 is TGCGCCAGCAGCCAAGAACAGGGGGCGAGAGACTATGGCTACACCTTC. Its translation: CASSQEQGARDYGYTF.

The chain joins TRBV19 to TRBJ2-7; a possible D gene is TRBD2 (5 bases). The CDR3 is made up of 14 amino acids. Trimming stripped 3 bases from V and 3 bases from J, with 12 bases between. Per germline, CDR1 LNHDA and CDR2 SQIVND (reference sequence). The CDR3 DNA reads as TGTGCCAGTAGTATCGGTCCCGAGGGCTACGAGCAGTACTTC. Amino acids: CASSIGPEGYEQYF.

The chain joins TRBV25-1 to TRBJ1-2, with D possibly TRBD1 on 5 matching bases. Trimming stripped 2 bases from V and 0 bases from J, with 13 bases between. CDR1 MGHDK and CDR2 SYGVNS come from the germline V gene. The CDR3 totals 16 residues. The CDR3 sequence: CASSETGTPANYGYTF. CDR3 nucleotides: TGTGCCAGCAGTGAAACCGGGACCCCAGCTAACTATGGCTACACCTTC.

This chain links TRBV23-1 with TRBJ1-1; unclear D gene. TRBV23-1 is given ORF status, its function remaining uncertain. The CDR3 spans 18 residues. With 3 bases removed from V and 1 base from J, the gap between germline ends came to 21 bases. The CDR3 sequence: CASSQGNVWRRQNTEAFF. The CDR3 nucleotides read TGCGCCAGCAGTCAGGGGAATGTGTGGAGGAGACAGAACACTGAAGCTTTCTTT.

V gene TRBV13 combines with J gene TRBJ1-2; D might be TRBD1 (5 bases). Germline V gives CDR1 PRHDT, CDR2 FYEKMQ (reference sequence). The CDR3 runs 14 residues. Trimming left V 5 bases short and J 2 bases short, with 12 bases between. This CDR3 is CASSLGTDNYGYTF. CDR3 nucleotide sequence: TGTGCCAGCAGCCTCGGGACTGACAACTATGGCTACACCTTC.

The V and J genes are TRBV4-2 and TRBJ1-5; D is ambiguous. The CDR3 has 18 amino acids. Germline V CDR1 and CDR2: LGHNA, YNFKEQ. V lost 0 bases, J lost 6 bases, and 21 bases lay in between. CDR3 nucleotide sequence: TGTGCCAGCAGCCAAGATCCCACATCTGTGCGGGTCAGTCAGCCCCAGCATTTT. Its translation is CASSQDPTSVRVSQPQHF.

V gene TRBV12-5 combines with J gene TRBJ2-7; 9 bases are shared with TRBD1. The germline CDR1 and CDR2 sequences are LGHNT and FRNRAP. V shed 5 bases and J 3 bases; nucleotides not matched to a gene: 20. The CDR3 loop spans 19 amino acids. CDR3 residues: CASGDPFATGGLEGYEQYF. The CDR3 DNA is TGTGCTAGTGGTGACCCCTTTGCGACAGGGGGGCTAGAGGGCTACGAGCAGTACTTC.

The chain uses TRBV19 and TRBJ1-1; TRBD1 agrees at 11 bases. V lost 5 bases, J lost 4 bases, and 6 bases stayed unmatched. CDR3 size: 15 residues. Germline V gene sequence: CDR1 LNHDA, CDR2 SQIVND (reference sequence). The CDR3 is CASSPSGTGGTEAFF. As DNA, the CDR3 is TGTGCCAGTAGTCCTTCCGGGACAGGGGGCACTGAAGCTTTCTTT.

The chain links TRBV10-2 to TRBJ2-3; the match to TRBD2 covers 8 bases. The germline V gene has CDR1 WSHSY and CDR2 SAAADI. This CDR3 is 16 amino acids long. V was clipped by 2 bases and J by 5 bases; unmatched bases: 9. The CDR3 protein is CASSEGLAGLGDTQYF. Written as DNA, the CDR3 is TGCGCCAGCAGTGAGGGTCTAGCGGGTCTAGGAGATACGCAGTATTTT.

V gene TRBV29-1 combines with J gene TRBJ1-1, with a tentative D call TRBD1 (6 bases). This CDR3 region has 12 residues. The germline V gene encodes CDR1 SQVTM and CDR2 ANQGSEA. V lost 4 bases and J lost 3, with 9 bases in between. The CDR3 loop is CSVVGQHTEAFF. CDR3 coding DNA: TGCAGCGTTGTCGGACAGCACACTGAAGCTTTCTTT.

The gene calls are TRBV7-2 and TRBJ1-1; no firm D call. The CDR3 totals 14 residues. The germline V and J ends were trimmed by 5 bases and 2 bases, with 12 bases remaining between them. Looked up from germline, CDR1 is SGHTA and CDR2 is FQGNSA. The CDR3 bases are TGTGCCAGCAGCGCCGACATGATAAACACTGAAGCTTTCTTT. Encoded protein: CASSADMINTEAFF.

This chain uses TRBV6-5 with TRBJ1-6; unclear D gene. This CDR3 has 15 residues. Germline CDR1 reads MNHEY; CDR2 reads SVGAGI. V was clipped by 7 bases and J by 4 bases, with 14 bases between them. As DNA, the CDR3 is TGTGCCAGCATGAAAGGGTTGTCTTATAATTCACCCCTCCACTTT. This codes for CASMKGLSYNSPLHF.

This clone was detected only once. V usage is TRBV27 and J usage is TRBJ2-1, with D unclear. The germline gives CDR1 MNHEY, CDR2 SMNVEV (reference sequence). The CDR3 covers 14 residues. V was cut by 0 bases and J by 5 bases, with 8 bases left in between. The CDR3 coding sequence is TGTGCCAGCAGTTTATCGTGGAACGACAATGAGCAGTTCTTC. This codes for CASSLSWNDNEQFF.

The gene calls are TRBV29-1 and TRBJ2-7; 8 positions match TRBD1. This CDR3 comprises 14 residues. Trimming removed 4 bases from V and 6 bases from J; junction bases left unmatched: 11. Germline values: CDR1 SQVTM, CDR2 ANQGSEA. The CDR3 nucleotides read TGCAGCGTTGTCCTCATCGGGACAGGTGGCGAGCAGTACTTC. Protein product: CSVVLIGTGGEQYF.

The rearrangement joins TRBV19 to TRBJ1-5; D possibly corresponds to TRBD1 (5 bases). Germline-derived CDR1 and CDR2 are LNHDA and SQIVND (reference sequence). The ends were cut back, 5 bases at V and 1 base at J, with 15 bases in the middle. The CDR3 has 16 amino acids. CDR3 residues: CASSDIPGLSNQPQHF. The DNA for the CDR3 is TGTGCCAGTAGTGACATCCCGGGACTGAGCAATCAGCCCCAGCATTTT.

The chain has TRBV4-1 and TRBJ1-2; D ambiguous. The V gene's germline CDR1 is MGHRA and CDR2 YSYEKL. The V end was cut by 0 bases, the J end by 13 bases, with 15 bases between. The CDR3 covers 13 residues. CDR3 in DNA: TGCGCCAGCAGCCAAGATCGGGCCAGCACGTTCACCTTC. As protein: CASSQDRASTFTF.

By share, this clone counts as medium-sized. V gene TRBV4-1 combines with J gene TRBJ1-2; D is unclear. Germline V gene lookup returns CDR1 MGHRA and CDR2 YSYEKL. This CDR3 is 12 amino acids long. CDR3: CVITSANYGYTF. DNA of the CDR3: TGCGTCATTACATCCGCAAACTATGGCTACACCTTC.

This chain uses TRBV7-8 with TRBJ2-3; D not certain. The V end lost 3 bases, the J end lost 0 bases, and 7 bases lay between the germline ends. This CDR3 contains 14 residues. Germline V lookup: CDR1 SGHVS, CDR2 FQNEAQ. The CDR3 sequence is CASSFITSTDTQYF. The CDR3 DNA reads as TGTGCCAGCAGCTTCATTACTAGCACAGATACGCAGTATTTT.

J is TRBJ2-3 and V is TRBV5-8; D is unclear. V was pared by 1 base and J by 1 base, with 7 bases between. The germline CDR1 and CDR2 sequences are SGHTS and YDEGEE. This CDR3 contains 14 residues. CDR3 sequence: CASSLRSGTDTQYF. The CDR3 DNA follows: TGTGCCAGCAGCTTGCGGTCCGGCACAGATACGCAGTATTTT.

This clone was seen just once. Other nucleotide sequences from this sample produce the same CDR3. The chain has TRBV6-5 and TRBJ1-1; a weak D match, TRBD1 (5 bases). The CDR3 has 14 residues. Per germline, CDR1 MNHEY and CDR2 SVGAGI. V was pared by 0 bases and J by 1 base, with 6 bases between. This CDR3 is CASSYSTANTEAFF. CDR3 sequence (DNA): TGTGCCAGCAGTTACTCGACAGCGAACACTGAAGCTTTCTTT.

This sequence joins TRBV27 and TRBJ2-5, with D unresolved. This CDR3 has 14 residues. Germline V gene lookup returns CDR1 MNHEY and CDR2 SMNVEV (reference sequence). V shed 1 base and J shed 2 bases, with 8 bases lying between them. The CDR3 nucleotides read TGTGCCAGCAGTTTATGGGCCGCACAAGAGACCCAGTACTTC. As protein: CASSLWAAQETQYF.